A single sample is the source of the 5 T cell receptor beta chains below, sequenced in a study of blood T cells in healthy people across ages. For the second PCR, which ran for about 7 to 11 cycles, a sample-barcoded 5' primer and a J-beta primer mix were used. MiXCR was run by TCRdb on the 5' RACE reads, yielding one entry per CDR3 protein. The sample contains some 690,000 distinct CDR3 sequences, approximately 21% of which appear only once. The specimen sequenced was blood. The receptors derive from a man between 65 and 85 years old in good health.

This clonotype has just a few counts. The chain couples TRBV7-9 to TRBJ1-4; D unclear. The CDR3 is 13 amino acids. The germline CDR1 and CDR2 sequences are SEHNR and FQNEAQ (reference sequence). V lost 1 base, J lost 13 bases, and 13 bases lay in between. CDR3 amino acids: CASSLEASPRLFF. CDR3 sequence (DNA): TGTGCCAGCAGCTTAGAGGCGTCCCCGAGACTGTTTTTT.

The CDR3 loop is CASSLAGYGVEYF. CDR3 coding DNA: TGTGCCAGCAGTTTAGCAGGATACGGGGTGGAGTACTTC. V and J are TRBV12-3 or TRBV12-4 and TRBJ2-7; weak D call: TRBD2 (5 bases). The CDR3 is 13 amino acids. Trimming shortened V by 0 bases and J by 11 bases, and 14 bases separated the two germline ends.

The chain has TRBV19 and TRBJ2-1; no clear D. The germline V gene encodes CDR1 LNHDA and CDR2 SQIVND (reference sequence). This CDR3 contains 14 residues. The V gene lost 8 bases and the J gene lost 2 bases, with 13 bases spanning the gap. In nucleotides, the CDR3 is TGTGCCAGTGCAGACTCCACCCCCTACAATGAGCAGTTCTTC. Translating gives CASADSTPYNEQFF.

The chain has TRBV24-1 and TRBJ2-3; possible D gene TRBD1, 6 bases. This CDR3 comprises 13 residues. Germline V gene sequence: CDR1 KGHDR, CDR2 SFDVKD. Trimming stripped 9 bases from V and 3 bases from J, with 12 bases between. CDR3 residues: CATRHRVTDTQYF. The CDR3 DNA sequence: TGTGCCACCCGTCACAGGGTTACAGATACGCAGTATTTT.

The J gene is TRBJ2-3, the V gene TRBV5-4, with 8 bases fitting TRBD2. Germline CDR1 is SGHNT and CDR2 is YYREEE (reference sequence). The trim removed 3 bases at V and 0 bases at J, leaving 6 bases unmatched. The CDR3 loop spans 16 amino acids. CDR3 region: CASSSRLAPSTDTQYF. In DNA form, the CDR3 reads TGTGCCAGCAGCTCTAGACTAGCGCCCAGCACAGATACGCAGTATTTT.